Listed here is a single T cell receptor (beta chain). Its cognate antigen has yet to be identified. Within one base of it there is no much larger clone, and no base qualities were kept. This sample is part of a study of blood T cell repertoires in COVID-19 (TCRdb year 2020). Broadly, across the study: Samples from collaborators originated in the United States, Italy and Spain and spanned both the acute and convalescent phases of COVID-19. A freely available public database, intended as a resource for researchers studying the immune response to SARS-CoV-2, is where the repertoires were released. Where available, HLA class I and class II types were taken from metadata supplied by the sample provider and were not determined by assay-based typing. Nearly every sample came with metadata listing a de-identified subject ID, COVID-19 status, age in years and sex. The dataset comprised deeply sampled blood TCRbeta repertoires from subjects exposed to, actively infected with, or recovered from COVID-19. The samples were drawn from the first 160 participants of the ongoing ImmuneRACE study and from 1,254 subjects provided by 6 global collaborators. The material from the prospective study consisted of cDNA or gDNA derived from T cells, B-cell-depleted T cells, or PBMCs. The paper's findings and limits, for the study overall: The amount of clinical and demographic metadata varied by source and participant and was provided uncurated.

The immunoSEQ Assay, a bias-controlled multiplex PCR, was used to amplify TCRbeta CDR3 regions from genomic DNA. In the original analysis: Within the assay, amplification of reference gene primers was used to estimate how many nucleated cells each sample contained. To quantify the absolute abundance of each unique TCRbeta CDR3 rearrangement, sequence reads were collapsed and filtered. For each sample, productive Simpson clonality was calculated as the square root of Simpson's diversity index across productive rearrangements. TCRdb mirrors the immuneACCESS table, restricted to in-frame sequences. Some clones are absent from its copies; in checked studies, under half trace to an unresolved V gene, and the reason for the others is unknown. That table is the source of V, J and clone size, and D and trimming were worked out from the DNA. The sample table records fewer than 90,000 clones; approximately 90% of these occur just once. Approximately 6.3% of the sample is in the top ten clones.

CDR1 SGHTA and CDR2 FQGTGA are derived from the germline V gene. The CDR3 sequence holds 17 residues, the cysteine and phenylalanine included. CDR3 DNA only is kept here, 51 bases in frame from base 1. The V end gives up 2 bases and the J end 6 bases, leaving 14 bases in the junction not matched to a gene. Whole blood was collected in K2EDTA tubes by collaborating institutions according to the institutions' own protocols. Collaborator samples were shipped for TCRbeta analysis as frozen whole blood, isolated PBMCs, or DNA extracted from either sample type. Material: peripheral blood. Recombination connected TRBV7-3 to TRBJ2-3; the junction holds 7 bases that match TRBD2. The TCR sequence derives from a woman older than 75 with active COVID-19. The CDR3 region reads CASSLESLAVGVDTQYF. The nucleotide sequence reads TGTGCCAGCAGCTTAGAGAGCCTAGCGGTGGGGGTCGATACGCAGTATTTT.